Below, one T cell receptor beta chain is given with its context. No antigen is known for it. The data derive from a study of cytomegalovirus exposure and HLA in healthy donors. 13 Jbeta primers and 60 Vbeta primers were used for the PCR. Assay used: immunoSEQ multiplex PCR; TCRdb lists only in-frame clones, some missing. The data hold 80,000 to 100,000 clones, with roughly 74% observed a single time. This CDR3 is built from 18 residues. Trimming cost V 5 bases and J 4 bases; bases outside gene matches: 16. CDR1 and CDR2 (germline): SGHAT, FQNNGV. Study findings and constraints: Available immune exposure information covered CMV serostatus only.

The sequence was collected from a woman between 18 and 30 years old in good health and CMV-seropositive. Sample: PBMCs. The V gene is TRBV11-2, the J gene TRBJ2-4; 8 bases match TRBD1. As DNA, the CDR3 is TGTGCCAGCAGCCTCATTCCAGGGGGCGCGGGAAATAAAAACATTCAGTACTTC. Protein product: CASSLIPGGAGNKNIQYF.